This is a list of T cell receptor beta chains from one sample in a study of cytomegalovirus exposure and HLA in healthy donors. Libraries were prepared by immunoSEQ multiplex PCR; TCRdb keeps only in-frame clonotypes and omits some of them. This specimen shows 130,000 to 150,000 clones; the ten leading clones hold 0.8% to 1%. The sequenced material came from PBMCs. These receptors were taken from a male donor in good health and CMV-seronegative. CDR3s include the opening cysteine and the closing phenylalanine or tryptophan.

>TRBJ2-5|TRBV28
CASGEGTSGSETQYF
>TRBJ2-7|TRBV14
CASSPKRGYEQYF
>TRBJ1-2|TRBV28
CAADGVYGYTF
>TRBJ1-4|TRBV5-1
CASSSDRGTNEKLFF
>TRBJ2-7|TRBV7-9
CASSPTDRDNAYEQYF
>TRBJ2-7|TRBV6-6
CASRTGPNLGEQYF
>TRBJ2-7|TRBV5-4
CASSRGLAGGTTYEQYF
>TRBJ2-3|TRBV29-1
CSVERGMALGTQYF
>TRBJ1-2|TRBV27
CASNPGYRDRGFGYTF
>TRBJ1-5|TRBV11-2
CASSSTRNQPQHF
>TRBJ1-2|TRBV28
CASSLSGRESYGYTF
>TRBJ2-7|TRBV29-1
CSVLPSGGLYEQYF
>TRBJ2-2|TRBV10-3
CAIRRTGHQNTGELFF
>TRBJ1-1|TRBV4-1
CASSLPEGRTEAFF
>TRBJ2-5|TRBV6-5
CASSYKTGVETQYF
>TRBJ1-2|TRBV27
CASSPRTETNYGYTF
>TRBJ2-2|TRBV27
CASSLSILLARKAGELFF
>TRBJ2-3|TRBV10-3
CAISESSGLTTDTQYF
>TRBJ2-5|TRBV18
CASSPNRGLNLETQYF
>TRBJ2-5|TRBV4-2
CASSQGDQGVLETQYF
>TRBJ1-2|TRBV28
CAGQARNYGYTF
>TRBJ2-5|TRBV14
CASSQDLPSFGETQYF
>TRBJ2-7|TRBV9
CASSVGGETYEQYF
>TRBJ1-2|TRBV7-9
CASSLAFPVEGYTF
>TRBJ2-2|TRBV11-3
CASSPGRGQVTGELFF
>TRBJ2-5|TRBV30
CAWSSTGEETQYF
>TRBJ2-1|TRBV4-2
CASSWGRGNEQFF
>TRBJ1-2|TRBV18
CASSARDRVGMNGYTF
>TRBJ1-2|TRBV19
CASSPQGAYYGYTF
>TRBJ2-7|TRBV6-5
CASTYGPSDVYEQYF
>TRBJ1-2|TRBV19
CASSSVRRSYTF
>TRBJ2-7|TRBV5-1
CASSPLENPGDEQYF
>TRBJ1-5|TRBV27
CATRRGSRQPQHF
>TRBJ1-2|TRBV6-5
CANPGGFSDYGYTF
>TRBJ2-7|TRBV10-3
CAISVGLSGYEQYF
>TRBJ2-2|TRBV5-1
CASSFLRSDRAYTGELFF
>TRBJ1-4|TRBV30
CAGSSPRVTNEKLFF
>TRBJ1-1|TRBV27
CASSLRAFNTEAFF
>TRBJ2-4|TRBV28
CASIDQVKNIQYF
>TRBJ2-5|TRBV6-6
CASSPTGQLGVKTQYF
>TRBJ2-7|TRBV7-9
CASSLSRGYNEQYF
>TRBJ2-7|TRBV30
CAWSMIGGGYEQYF
>TRBJ1-2|TRBV6-1
CASRETGNYGYTF
>TRBJ2-7|TRBV6-5
CASSLGTGSYEQYF
>TRBJ2-5|TRBV18
CASSPLGGEPQETQYF
>TRBJ2-4|TRBV5-4
CASSLPGQASNIQYF
>TRBJ2-6|TRBV30
CAWSPGQGASGANVLTF
>TRBJ2-5|TRBV5-8
CASSSGQGWTQYF
>TRBJ1-3|TRBV29-1
CSVGTGNGNTIYF
>TRBJ2-4|TRBV7-8
CASSSSGTGFDIQYF